The clone carrying this T cell receptor beta chain was seen a handful of times. The CDR3 contains 15 residues. Germline lookup yields CDR1 MNHEY and CDR2 SMNVEV (reference sequence). V was pared by 6 bases and J by 5 bases, with 8 bases of the junction left unmatched. The data derive from a study of regulatory T cells in long-lasting Graves disease. Time point noted: newly diagnosed GD, antithyroid drugs for less than 3 months. RNA extracted from PBMCs served as the sequencing template. Arm-PCR of CDR3 regions with iRepertoire HTBI primers generated TCR beta libraries. TCRdb itself ran the multiplex PCR reads through MiXCR, one entry per CDR3 protein. This sample has about 430,000 distinct CDR3 sequences, with over 12% found just once. The sample was also reused in another study, on T cells in Graves' hyperthyroidism and ophthalmopathy.

The chain carries TRBV27 and TRBJ2-1; 9 nucleotides agree with TRBD2. The specimen was peripheral blood mononuclear cells (PBMCs), collected at new diagnosis, from a patient treated with antithyroid drugs. The TCR comes from a woman aged 35 to 49 with Graves disease. The CDR3 sequence is CASSLLAGYDNEQFF. CDR3 coding DNA: TGTGCCAGCAGCCTCCTAGCGGGATATGACAATGAGCAGTTCTTC.